This paragraph reports one T cell receptor (beta chain). These data come from a study of Ad26.COV2.S vaccination and SARS-CoV-2 variants. As for treatment: some 19 received Ad26.COV2.S at low or high dose, single or two shots; 5 received placebo; per-sample allocation not given. The samples date from day 63 after the first vaccine or placebo injection. The assay was immunoSEQ multiplex PCR, and TCRdb's table has in-frame clones only and misses some. The data contain about 350,000 clones, roughly 90% of them seen just once; the ten biggest clones take up about 4.6%. Germline CDR1 PRHDT, CDR2 FYEKMQ (reference sequence). This CDR3 is 16 amino acids long. With 2 bases removed from V and 0 bases from J, the gap between germline ends came to 11 bases.

The rearrangement joins TRBV13 to TRBJ1-3; possibly TRBD1 for D (5 bases). The clonotype was recovered from a person aged 18-65 years who received the Ad26.COV2.S COVID-19 vaccine or a placebo. The source was peripheral blood, collected in a trial of Ad26.COV2.S vaccine versus placebo. CDR3 nucleotide sequence: TGTGCCAGCAGCTTACGGATCAGGGACTCTGGAAACACCATATATTTT. Translation gives CASSLRIRDSGNTIYF.